What follows are 10 T cell receptor beta chains derived from one specimen sequenced in a study of CD8 T cells in ankylosing spondylitis (dated by TCRdb to 2015 to 2018). The study at large found these results: A TCR beta motif made up of several highly homologous amino acid variants appeared to be characteristic of blood from ankylosing spondylitis patients.

Antigens of these TCRs are unknown. Library preparation employed 5' RACE. The sequencer was an Illumina HiSeq 2500. TCRdb trimmed the raw reads at Q25, called clones with MiXCR and kept productive beta chains. Each CDR3 protein gets just one entry, which takes the most common genes and DNA from the rows behind it. The sample has around 770,000 distinct CDR3 sequences on record, approximately 12% of them singletons. The ten largest clones capture just over 0.5% of the sample. The specimen sequenced was blood, either unsorted or a sorted T cell fraction (not recorded which). Receptors were obtained from a male donor with ankylosing spondylitis.

J is TRBJ2-1 and V is TRBV7-9; D is tentatively TRBD1 or TRBD2 (5 bases each). Per germline, CDR1 SEHNR and CDR2 FQNEAQ (reference sequence). Trimming removed 3 bases from V and 16 bases from J, with 13 bases in between. This CDR3 comprises 11 residues. The CDR3 spells CASSFSGASFF. DNA of the CDR3: TGTGCCAGCAGCTTTTCCGGGGCTAGCTTCTTC.

This sequence joins TRBV5-1 and TRBJ2-3; maybe TRBD2 (5 bases). This CDR3 has 14 residues. Trimming shortened V by 0 bases and J by 5 bases, and 10 bases separated the two germline ends. In germline, CDR1 is SGHRS, CDR2 YFSETQ. Here the CDR3 reads CASSLEGAEDTQYF. The CDR3 coding sequence is TGCGCCAGCAGCTTGGAGGGAGCGGAAGATACGCAGTATTTT.

This clonotype was counted between two and nine times. The V and J genes are TRBV5-1 and TRBJ2-7, with D tentatively TRBD2 (6 bases). Trimming took off 2 bases at V and 4 bases at J, with 10 bases between the two ends. The CDR3 has 13 residues. Germline CDR1 is SGHRS and CDR2 is YFSETQ. CDR3 bases: TGCGCCAGCAGCTTCCGGGAGCAGTACGAGCAGTACTTC. This gives the protein CASSFREQYEQYF.

The chain combines TRBV5-5 with TRBJ2-2; D assignment may be TRBD1 or TRBD2 (5 bases each). Germline V gene lookup returns CDR1 SGHKS and CDR2 YYEKEE (reference sequence). CDR3 length equals 15 residues. Deletions cut 3 bases from V and 8 bases from J, with 17 bases between. The CDR3 nucleotides read TGTGCCAGCAGCTGGGACCCACACAAGGCTGGGGAGCTGTTTTTT. This encodes CASSWDPHKAGELFF.

This clonotype was recorded a few times. The chain has TRBV6-1 and TRBJ1-1; TRBD1 aligns across 8 bases. The CDR3 has 14 residues. J gave up 1 base and V 10 bases, and 8 bases lay outside the gene matches. Looked up from germline, CDR1 is MNHNS and CDR2 is SASEGT. CDR3 loop: CATWGTGKNTEAFF. The CDR3 DNA reads as TGTGCCACATGGGGGACAGGAAAGAACACTGAAGCTTTCTTT.

This clonotype was seen a handful of times. The J gene is TRBJ2-7, the V gene TRBV7-2, with D possibly called TRBD1 or TRBD2 (5 bases each). Germline-derived CDR1 and CDR2 are SGHTA and FQGNSA. CDR3 length equals 16 residues. The V end was cut by 0 bases, the J end by 3 bases, with 15 bases between. Written as DNA, the CDR3 is TGTGCCAGCAGCTTAGCGGGGGACGCGGCTATCTACGAGCAGTACTTC. It translates to CASSLAGDAAIYEQYF.

The chain couples TRBV5-1 to TRBJ2-3; D uncertain. The V gene lost 0 bases and the J gene lost 2 bases, with 16 bases spanning the gap. Germline CDR1 reads SGHRS; CDR2 reads YFSETQ. CDR3 length: 17 amino acids. The CDR3 spells CASSLGRAQPYTDTQYF. In DNA form, the CDR3 reads TGCGCCAGCAGCTTGGGCCGGGCTCAACCCTACACAGATACGCAGTATTTT.

This clonotype was counted a few times. This sequence joins TRBV4-2 and TRBJ2-6; 7 bases map to TRBD2. This CDR3 region has 19 residues. Germline V gene lookup returns CDR1 LGHNA and CDR2 YNFKEQ. Trimming cost V 2 bases and J 0 bases; bases outside gene matches: 10. The CDR3 sequence is CASSQRPQGLSSGANVLTF. In DNA, the CDR3 is TGTGCCAGCAGCCAAAGGCCTCAGGGACTAAGCTCTGGGGCCAACGTCCTGACTTTC.

This clonotype came up many times. This chain links TRBV20-1 with TRBJ1-1; D remains ambiguous. V shed 3 bases and J shed 1 base, with 6 bases lying between them. Germline V CDR1 and CDR2: DFQATT, SNEGSKA (reference sequence). The CDR3 is made up of 12 amino acids. The CDR3 spells CSARYGNTEAFF. As DNA, the CDR3 is TGCAGTGCTAGGTACGGGAACACTGAAGCTTTCTTT.

This clonotype showed up just a few times. This chain uses TRBV7-2 with TRBJ2-5; 7 positions agree with TRBD1. The CDR3 is 16 residues long. Germline V lookup: CDR1 SGHTA, CDR2 FQGNSA. V trimming: 5 bases; J trimming: 0 bases; junction bases outside the gene matches: 9. The CDR3 DNA follows: TGTGCCAGCAGCCCCCCGACAGGGCCGTACCAAGAGACCCAGTACTTC. Its translation is CASSPPTGPYQETQYF.